The T cell receptor (beta chain) under discussion was sequenced for a study of post-analysis software for immune sequencing data (dated by TCRdb to the mid-2010s). A note on the overall study: Relapsing-remitting, secondary progressive and progressive-relapsing multiple sclerosis were recorded as disease courses, and subtype annotation was lacking for some patients. The patient repertoires were set against around ten previously published healthy control repertoires from donors whose ages ranged from about 6 to 25 years. A subset of samples was prepared in parallel using single-end sample barcoding, then pooled and co-amplified after Illumina adapter ligation.

TCR beta repertoires were profiled from peripheral blood of some 13 young patients with multiple sclerosis to demonstrate the VDJtools post-analysis software. The patients with multiple sclerosis were children and adolescents between about 6 and 16 years of age. V is reduced by 3 bases and J by 3 bases, leaving a spacing of 10 bases between them. From the cysteine through the phenylalanine, the CDR3 covers 14 amino acids. The sequence is cut down to CDR3 DNA, 42 bases in frame from base 1. Library generation was performed with PCR. The data were produced on an Illumina HiSeq 2500. To reduce PCR and sequencing biases, unique molecular identifiers were incorporated into the TCR beta cDNA libraries. Every 1 to 10 million input T cells yielded roughly 500,000 cDNA molecules, meaning each molecule approximated one T cell. Patient libraries were prepared and sequenced with the same protocol used for the earlier healthy control dataset. Within a given batch, samples were prepared together, multiplexed and sequenced on the same HiSeq lane. The study's processing was this. MIGEC handled the raw barcoded reads, throwing out single-read molecular identifier groups before consensus assembly and CDR3 extraction. VDJtools was used for post-analysis of the clonotype tables, and diversity was normalized by down-sampling every dataset to the size of the smallest sample. Repertoire overlap clustering matched CDR3 amino acid but not nucleotide sequences to correct batch-related cross-sample contamination. TCRdb reprocessed the public reads (quality trimming at Q25 with fastp, clone calling with MiXCR) and kept in-frame beta chains. Rows with a matching CDR3 protein are joined into one entry that keeps the most common DNA and genes. These V and J calls are TCRdb output, not the study's own analysis. The table for this sample lists fewer than 700,000 distinct CDR3 sequences; about 44% of them were counted only once. The ten largest clonotypes hold around 1.7% of the sample.

As for this clonotype: There is no known antigen for this receptor. No base quality values were provided; no much bigger clone lies one nucleotide off.

General study outcomes and caveats: The control group was slightly older than the multiple sclerosis patient group. Significantly lower normalized Chao1 diversity was found in multiple sclerosis patients than in controls, suggesting substantial peripheral T-cell clonal expansion. Roughly 5 TRBV segments, including TRBV5-6, TRBV5-1 and TRBV20-1, were significantly more frequent in patients than controls. When samples were clustered directly using the F measure, samples prepared in the same batch co-clustered strongly, which prompted a batch-effect correction.

This sequence originates from a girl between 5 and 17 years old with multiple sclerosis. This receptor chain uses TRBV12-3 or TRBV12-4 and TRBJ2-3, with TRBD2 tentatively as D gene (5 bases match). The sample consisted of blood. The CDR3 here reads CASSFLEATDTQYF. Here is the DNA: TGTGCCAGCAGTTTCTTGGAGGCTACAGATACGCAGTATTTT.